The clone carrying this T cell receptor beta chain was seen only a few times. It was with random hexamers that roughly 0.5 to 1 ug RNA was reverse transcribed. The amplification used immunoSEQ multiplex PCR on TCR beta CDR3; it spanned 54 Vbeta and 13 Jbeta. One entry per CDR3 protein results from TCRdb running MiXCR on the immunoSEQ multiplex PCR reads. Seen here are about 130,000 distinct CDR3 sequences, more than 85% observed once, and the top ten hold approximately 0.17%. The data derive from a study of CD8 T cells in Susac syndrome. About the study: The Susac syndrome patients that were sequenced included over five with active disease and under ten in remission. At the time of blood draw, patients with Susac syndrome were therapy-naive, receiving corticosteroids, or receiving intravenous immunoglobulin alone.

CD8+ and CD4+ T cells from blood underwent TCR beta sequencing. Germline values: CDR1 GTSNPN, CDR2 SVGIG (reference sequence). The CDR3 covers 15 residues. Trimming removed 2 bases from V and 5 bases from J, with 19 bases in between. What was sequenced was CD8+ T cells from PBMCs. The chain links TRBV30 to TRBJ2-7, with unresolved D. The sequence derives from a human donor with Susac syndrome. This chain's CDR3 is CAWSPDGRSVDEQYF. The CDR3, as DNA: TGTGCCTGGAGTCCCGATGGCAGGTCGGTCGACGAGCAGTACTTC.